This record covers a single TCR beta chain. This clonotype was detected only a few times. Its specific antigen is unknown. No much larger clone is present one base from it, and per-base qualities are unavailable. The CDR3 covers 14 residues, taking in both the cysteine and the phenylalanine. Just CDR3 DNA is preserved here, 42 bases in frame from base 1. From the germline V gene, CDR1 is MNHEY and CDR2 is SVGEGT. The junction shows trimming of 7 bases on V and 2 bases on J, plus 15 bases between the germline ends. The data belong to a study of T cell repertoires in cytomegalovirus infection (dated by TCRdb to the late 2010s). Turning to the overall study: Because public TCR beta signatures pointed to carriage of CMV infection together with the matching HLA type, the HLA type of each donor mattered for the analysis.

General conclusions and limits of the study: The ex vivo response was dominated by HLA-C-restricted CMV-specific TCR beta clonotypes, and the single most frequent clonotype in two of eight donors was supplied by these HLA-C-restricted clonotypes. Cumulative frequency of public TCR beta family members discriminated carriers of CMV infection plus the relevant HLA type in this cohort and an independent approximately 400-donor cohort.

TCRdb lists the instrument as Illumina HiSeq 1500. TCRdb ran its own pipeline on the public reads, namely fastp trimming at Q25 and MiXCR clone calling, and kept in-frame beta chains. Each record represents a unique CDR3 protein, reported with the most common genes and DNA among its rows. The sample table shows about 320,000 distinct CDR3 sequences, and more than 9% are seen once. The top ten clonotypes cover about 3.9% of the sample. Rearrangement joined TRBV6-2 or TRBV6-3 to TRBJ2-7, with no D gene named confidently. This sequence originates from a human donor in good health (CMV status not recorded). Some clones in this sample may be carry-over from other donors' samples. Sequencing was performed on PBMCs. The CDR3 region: CASTNGRRPYEQYF. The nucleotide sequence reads TGTGCCAGCACCAACGGCCGGCGTCCCTACGAGCAGTACTTC.